This TCR beta chain was profiled in a study of vaccination effects on CD4 cells after COVID-19. Study results and limitations: Recruitment yielded few convalescent patients, and the study had no early post-infection timepoints.

Before any sequencing was done, the ViraFEST assay used viral peptide pools to expand antigen-specific CD4+ T cells. Subsequent to a culture period of about ten days, CD4+ T cells were isolated. Having tested negative for nucleocapsid antibodies, the vaccine recipients showed no prior SARS-CoV-2 infection. IL-2 at about 10 IU/ml and peptides at 10 ug/ml were added to cultured PBMC, roughly 1.8 million per well. Data came from immunoSEQ multiplex PCR; TCRdb stores just in-frame clones and leaves some out. The data hold some 79,000 clones, with roughly four fifths observed a single time. A word on this clone: Its target is unknown.

The CDR3 consists of 11 residues. V lost 5 bases and J lost 7, with 10 bases in between. Germline V gene sequence: CDR1 DFQATT, CDR2 SNEGSKA (reference sequence). The chain recombines TRBV20-1 with TRBJ2-3; no definite D call. Here the sequenced sample was CD4+ T cells from PBMCs cultured with HCoV-229E spike peptides, taken before COVID-19 vaccination. The TCR comes from a human donor who received a COVID-19 vaccine. In DNA form, the CDR3 reads TGCAGTGCTGCCCCCGCAAATACGCAGTATTTT. Encoded protein: CSAAPANTQYF.